Listed here is a single T cell receptor (beta chain). The target antigen is unknown. This CDR3 comprises 15 residues. V shed 5 bases, J shed 4 bases, and the junction held 10 bases outside the gene matches. Germline V gives CDR1 MDHEN, CDR2 SYDVKM. Recipients boosted at about 4 weeks or about 12 weeks are pooled. These data originate in a study of T cell responses to AZD1222 COVID-19 vaccine. Generated by immunoSEQ multiplex PCR, the TCRdb table keeps only in-frame clones and is missing some. Here the sample spans 100,000 to 120,000 clones, approximately 90% being singletons. General study results and limits: Repertoires in all cases were sampled only once the peak T cell response had passed. Donor demographics were predominantly white British with a female majority; clonal diversity may be underestimated.

J is TRBJ1-2 and V is TRBV28; TRBD1 matches 7 bases. The source material was peripheral blood, sampled 28 days after the second AZD1222 dose. The sequence was collected from an adult who received the AZD1222 COVID-19 vaccine. CDR3 amino acids: CASSPGTASGYGYTF. CDR3 nucleotide sequence: TGTGCCAGCAGTCCGGGGACAGCAAGCGGCTATGGCTACACCTTC.